This T cell receptor (beta chain) was identified during a study of shared clonotypes between healthy human individuals. Study results and caveats: Clonotypes which were not shared had lower generation probabilities than clonotypes that all four donors shared. Shared across a handful of donors were 5% to 6% of the naive CD4 clonotypes.

This CDR3 has 15 amino acids. V gave up 3 bases and J gave up 3 bases, with 14 bases separating them. The germline V gene has CDR1 KGHSH and CDR2 LQKENI. Profiling relied on immunoSEQ multiplex PCR, and the TCRdb table lists in-frame clones only, not all of them. The sample has about 1,500,000 clones, roughly 96% seen once. Worth noting for this clone: Its antigen is currently unknown.

This TCR was sampled from a young man in good health. Sequencing was carried out using naive CD4+ T cells sorted from blood. As for subset: CD45RA+ positively selected. The chain has TRBV18 and TRBJ1-2; D call uncertain. Written as DNA, the CDR3 is TGTGCCAGCTCACCCCTCAATGGGGTGGACTATGGCTACACCTTC. This codes for CASSPLNGVDYGYTF.